This record covers a single TCR beta chain. The source of the sample is a study of CD8 T cells in Susac syndrome. It was with random hexamers that about 0.45 to 1 ug RNA was reverse transcribed. TCRdb recomputed calls from the immunoSEQ multiplex PCR reads with MiXCR, one row per CDR3 protein. The table has 250,000 to 300,000 distinct CDR3 sequences, about 85% seen once. Germline loops: CDR1 SEHNR, CDR2 FQNEAQ (reference sequence). With V trimmed by 1 base and J by 5 bases, 4 bases remained unmatched. The CDR3 runs to 16 residues. Specimen: CD8+ T cells from PBMCs. The chain combines TRBV7-9 with TRBJ2-2; 10 nucleotides line up with TRBD2. The receptor comes from a human donor with multiple sclerosis. The CDR3 loop reads CASSLDTSGITGELFF. CDR3 nucleotides: TGTGCCAGCAGCTTAGATACTAGCGGGATTACCGGGGAGCTGTTTTTT.